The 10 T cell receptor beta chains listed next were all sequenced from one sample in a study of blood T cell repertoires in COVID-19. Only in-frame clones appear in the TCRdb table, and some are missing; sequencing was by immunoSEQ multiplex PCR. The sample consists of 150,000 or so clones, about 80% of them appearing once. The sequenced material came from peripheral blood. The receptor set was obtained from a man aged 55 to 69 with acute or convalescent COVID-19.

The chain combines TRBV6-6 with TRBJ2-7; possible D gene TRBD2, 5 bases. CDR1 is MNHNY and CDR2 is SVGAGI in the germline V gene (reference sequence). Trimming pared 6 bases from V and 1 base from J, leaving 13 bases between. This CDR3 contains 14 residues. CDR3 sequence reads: CASSPAPGSYEQYF. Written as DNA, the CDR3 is TGTGCCAGCAGCCCCGCCCCGGGGTCCTACGAGCAGTACTTC.

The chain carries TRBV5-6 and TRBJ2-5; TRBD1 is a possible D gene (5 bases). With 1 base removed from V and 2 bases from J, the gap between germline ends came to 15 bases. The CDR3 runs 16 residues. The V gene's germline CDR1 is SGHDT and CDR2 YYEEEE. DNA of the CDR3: TGTGCCAGCAGCTTGTACTCCTGGACACAACAAGAGACCCAGTACTTC. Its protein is CASSLYSWTQQETQYF.

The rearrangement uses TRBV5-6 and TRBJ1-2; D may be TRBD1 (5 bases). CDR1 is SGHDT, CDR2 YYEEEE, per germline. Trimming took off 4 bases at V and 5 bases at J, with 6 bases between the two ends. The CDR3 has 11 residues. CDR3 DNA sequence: TGTGCCAGCAGCCGGACATATGGCTACACCTTC. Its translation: CASSRTYGYTF.

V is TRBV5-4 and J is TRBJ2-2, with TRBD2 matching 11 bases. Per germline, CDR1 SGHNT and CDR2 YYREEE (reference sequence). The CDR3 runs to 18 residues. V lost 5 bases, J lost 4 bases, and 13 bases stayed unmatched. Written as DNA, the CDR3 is TGTGCCAGCAGTTTTGCGGCTAGCGGGAGGATAGGCACCGGGGAGCTGTTTTTT. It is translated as CASSFAASGRIGTGELFF. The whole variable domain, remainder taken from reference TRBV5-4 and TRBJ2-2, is ETGVTQSPTHLIKTRGQQVTLRCSSQSGHNTVSWYQQALGQGPQFIFQYYREEENGRGNFPPRFSGLQFPNYSSELNVNALELDDSALYLCASSFAASGRIGTGELFFGEGSRLTVL.

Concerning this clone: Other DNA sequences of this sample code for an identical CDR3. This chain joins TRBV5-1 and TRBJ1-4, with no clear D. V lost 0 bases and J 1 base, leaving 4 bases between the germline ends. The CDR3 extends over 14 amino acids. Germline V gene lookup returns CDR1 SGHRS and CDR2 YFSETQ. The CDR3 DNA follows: TGCGCCAGCAGCTTGGGCGGAACTAATGAAAAACTGTTTTTT. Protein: CASSLGGTNEKLFF.

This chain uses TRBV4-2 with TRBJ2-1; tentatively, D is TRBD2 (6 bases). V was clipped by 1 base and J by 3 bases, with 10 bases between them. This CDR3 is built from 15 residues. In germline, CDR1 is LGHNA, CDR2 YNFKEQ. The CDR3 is CASSQGRDHYNEQFF. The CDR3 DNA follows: TGTGCCAGCAGCCAAGGGCGGGACCACTACAATGAGCAGTTCTTC.

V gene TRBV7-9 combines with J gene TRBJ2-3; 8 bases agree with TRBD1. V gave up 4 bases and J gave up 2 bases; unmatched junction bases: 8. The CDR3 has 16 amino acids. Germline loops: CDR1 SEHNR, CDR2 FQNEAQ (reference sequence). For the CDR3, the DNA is TGTGCCAGCAGCTCGTACAGGGGGGTCGACACAGATACGCAGTATTTT. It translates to CASSSYRGVDTDTQYF.

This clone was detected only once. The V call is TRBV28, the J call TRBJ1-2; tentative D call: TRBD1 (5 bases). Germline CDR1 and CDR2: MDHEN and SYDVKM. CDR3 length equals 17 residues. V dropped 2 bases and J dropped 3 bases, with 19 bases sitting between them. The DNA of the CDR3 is TGTGCCAGCAGTTTAGGGCTGAGACTCCAAGGGGACTATGGCTACACCTTC. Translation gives CASSLGLRLQGDYGYTF.

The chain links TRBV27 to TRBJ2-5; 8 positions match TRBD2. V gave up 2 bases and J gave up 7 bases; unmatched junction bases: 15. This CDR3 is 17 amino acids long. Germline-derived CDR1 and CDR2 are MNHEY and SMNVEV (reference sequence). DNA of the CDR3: TGTGCCAGCAGTTTACCCGCCGCGGCGGGGGGCCTACGGACCCAGTACTTC. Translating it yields CASSLPAAAGGLRTQYF.

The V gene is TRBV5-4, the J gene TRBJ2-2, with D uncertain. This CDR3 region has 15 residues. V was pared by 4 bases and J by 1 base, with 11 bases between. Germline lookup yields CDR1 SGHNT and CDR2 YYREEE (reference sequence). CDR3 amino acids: CASSLGSLNTGELFF. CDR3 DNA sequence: TGTGCCAGCAGCCTAGGTTCCCTGAACACCGGGGAGCTGTTTTTT.